The following is a T cell receptor beta chain sequence with its context. Clones were sequenced by immunoSEQ multiplex PCR, and TCRdb holds only the in-frame ones, with some missing. This table holds some 150,000 clones, roughly four fifths found once. The data stem from a study of blood T cell repertoires in COVID-19. The CDR3 is 15 amino acids. Between the trimmed V and J ends, which lost 6 bases and 10 bases, there was a span of 20 bases. CDR1 and CDR2 from the germline V gene are SGHTS and YDEGEE. The sequenced sample consisted of peripheral blood. The chain combines TRBV5-8 with TRBJ1-6; TRBD1 might be the D (5 bases). The clonotype originates from an elderly woman with acute or convalescent COVID-19. The CDR3 DNA follows: TGTGCCAGCACCCTTACCCCCGGGGGAGACTCACCCCTCCACTTT. Protein: CASTLTPGGDSPLHF.